Included here is one T cell receptor beta chain sequence, with context. The antigen is not known. V lost 4 bases, J lost 3 bases, and 13 bases lay in between. The CDR3 is 14 residues long. Per germline, CDR1 LGHNA and CDR2 YNFKEQ. The naive CD8 subset, CD45RO-negative cells positively selected for CCR7, excluded terminally differentiated effector memory CD45RA+ cells. The data stem from a study of shared clonotypes between healthy human individuals. General study findings and limits: Expectations were that clonotype sharing among donors would be affected by sequencing depth.

Each sorted subset replicate got 200 ng genomic DNA, approximately 27,000 genomes. Original processing notes: Junction-only sequences without quality scores were provided by ImmunoSEQ, so filtering was different. The method was immunoSEQ multiplex PCR; TCRdb's version includes in-frame clones alone and lacks a portion of them. V and J calls and clone size are as listed in that table; D and trimming were resolved from the DNA. The sample carries about 2,200,000 clones, approximately 94% recorded once. The receptor's source is a young man in good health. Some clones in this sample may be carry-over from other donors' samples. The V gene is TRBV4-2, the J gene TRBJ2-7; no definite D call. The specimen was naive CD8+ T cells from PBMCs. CDR3 residues: CASSLDIGVYEQYF. CDR3 nucleotides: TGTGCCAGCAGCCTCGATATAGGTGTCTACGAGCAGTACTTC.